What follows are 27 T cell receptor beta chains derived from one specimen sequenced in a study of blood T cell repertoires in COVID-19. Clones were sequenced by immunoSEQ multiplex PCR, and TCRdb holds only the in-frame ones, with some missing. The sample comprises over 150,000 clones, approximately 86% of which are singletons, and more than 2% rests with the top ten. The sequencing sample was made of PBMCs or T cells enriched from blood (not recorded which). These TCRs come from a woman younger than 45 who had recovered from COVID-19.

This chain links TRBV7-2 with TRBJ2-3; D is unresolved. This CDR3 contains 15 residues. Deletions cut 1 base from V and 4 bases from J, with 12 bases between. CDR1 and CDR2 (germline): SGHTA, FQGNSA. The CDR3 reads CASSLDSGQPDTQYF. CDR3 in DNA: TGTGCCAGCAGCTTAGATAGTGGGCAGCCAGATACGCAGTATTTT. The full variable domain, completed using reference TRBV7-2 and TRBJ2-3, is GAGVSQSPSNKVTEKGKDVELRCDPISGHTALYWYRQSLGQGLEFLIYFQGNSAPDKSGLPSDRFSAERTGGSVSTLTIQRTQQEDSAVYLCASSLDSGQPDTQYFGPGTRLTVL.

The CDR3 DNA is TGTGCCAGCAGCTTGCCGGGGGACGAGCAGTACTTC. Residues: CASSLPGDEQYF. The V gene is TRBV5-7, the J gene TRBJ2-7, with a tentative D call TRBD2 (6 bases). TRBV5-7 is filed as an ORF, its function uncertain. This CDR3 comprises 12 residues. Trimming took off 1 base at V and 5 bases at J, with 7 bases between the two ends.

The V call is TRBV9, the J call TRBJ2-5, with D perhaps matching TRBD1 (6 bases). V was shortened by 0 bases and J by 2 bases, with 11 bases between the two germline ends. The CDR3 sequence is 15 residues long. Germline V CDR1 and CDR2: SGDLS, YYNGEE. The DNA of the CDR3 is TGTGCCAGCAGCGTAGTCACAGGGCCTCAAGAGACCCAGTACTTC. Translation gives CASSVVTGPQETQYF.

This clone was seen only a few times. The chain combines TRBV25-1 with TRBJ1-4; D possibly corresponds to TRBD1 (6 bases). Trimming pared 4 bases from V and 6 bases from J, leaving 12 bases between. This CDR3 has 14 residues. Looked up from germline, CDR1 is MGHDK and CDR2 is SYGVNS. In DNA, the CDR3 is TGTGCCAGCAGTGCCGACAGGAACTATGAAAAACTGTTTTTT. Protein product: CASSADRNYEKLFF.

This rearrangement joins TRBV21-1 to TRBJ1-2. TRBV21-1 constitutes a pseudogene. The CDR3 covers 12 residues. This CDR3 reads CASSKGGVEGTF. DNA for the CDR3: TGTGCCAGCAGCAAAGGTGGGGTGGAGGGCACCTTC.

The V call is TRBV5-6, the J call TRBJ1-1, with D unclear. This CDR3 comprises 13 residues. Trimming removed 0 bases from V and 8 bases from J, with 11 bases in between. In germline, CDR1 is SGHDT, CDR2 YYEEEE. The CDR3 nucleotides read TGTGCCAGCAGCTTGGTCCTGTTTGAGGAAGCTTTCTTT. Its protein is CASSLVLFEEAFF.

This sequence joins TRBV18 and TRBJ1-1; D gene uncertain. The CDR3 consists of 14 residues. Per germline, CDR1 KGHSH and CDR2 LQKENI. V was trimmed by 3 bases and J by 2 bases, leaving 10 bases between them. The CDR3 DNA is TGTGCCAGCTCACCGACGACACCTAACACTGAAGCTTTCTTT. It translates to CASSPTTPNTEAFF.

The chain recombines TRBV27 with TRBJ1-1, with D tentatively TRBD1 (5 bases). Germline CDR1 MNHEY, CDR2 SMNVEV (reference sequence). Trimming shortened V by 0 bases and J by 5 bases, and 10 bases separated the two germline ends. There are 14 residues in the CDR3. CDR3 coding DNA: TGTGCCAGCAGTTTATCCCCGGGGGGTACTGAAGCTTTCTTT. It specifies CASSLSPGGTEAFF.

In this sample, this clone turned up many times. CDR3: CASSEGPVQYF. The CDR3, as DNA: TGTGCCAGCAGTGAAGGTCCTGTGCAGTACTTC. The rearrangement uses TRBV2 and TRBJ2-7; the D is unclear. Trimming stripped 1 base from V and 9 bases from J, with 7 bases between. CDR1 is SNHLY and CDR2 is FYNNEI in the germline V gene. This CDR3 spans 11 amino acids.

The sample holds one count of this clone. The chain combines TRBV4-3 with TRBJ1-1, with TRBD1 as a possible D gene (5 bases). Germline V CDR1 and CDR2: LGHNA, YSLEER. Deletions cut 0 bases from V and 1 base from J, with 12 bases between. The CDR3 runs 16 residues. The CDR3 DNA reads TGCGCCAGCAGCCAAGATTCCCGGGGGTCGAACACTGAAGCTTTCTTT. Residues: CASSQDSRGSNTEAFF.

This clone was counted at least ten times. The J gene is TRBJ1-5, the V gene TRBV24-1; D possibly corresponds to TRBD1 (5 bases). Deletions cut 3 bases from V and 5 bases from J, with 10 bases between. Germline assignment: CDR1 KGHDR and CDR2 SFDVKD. This CDR3 spans 14 amino acids. CDR3 bases: TGTGCCACCAGTGATACGGACACGGATCAGCCCCAGCATTTT. Amino acid sequence: CATSDTDTDQPQHF.

The chain links TRBV7-8 to TRBJ1-1, with D uncertain. This CDR3 region has 11 residues. The V and J ends lost 3 bases and 6 bases respectively, with 5 bases between them. Germline V gene lookup returns CDR1 SGHVS and CDR2 FQNEAQ. The CDR3 bases are TGTGCCAGCAGCTTCTCTTCTGAAGCTTTCTTT. It specifies CASSFSSEAFF.

This chain joins TRBV30 and TRBJ1-1, with 7 nucleotides matching TRBD1. The germline CDR1 and CDR2 sequences are GTSNPN and SVGIG (reference sequence). The CDR3 is 12 amino acids. The V segment lost 5 bases and the J segment 6 bases; nucleotides outside the gene matches: 6. Here the CDR3 reads CAWGSGGPEAFF. CDR3 DNA sequence: TGTGCCTGGGGGTCAGGGGGGCCTGAAGCTTTCTTT.

The rearrangement uses TRBV6-1 and TRBJ2-7; D is unresolved. CDR1 is MNHNS and CDR2 is SASEGT in the germline V gene. The CDR3 is 14 residues long. V lost 3 bases and J 0 bases, leaving 9 bases between the germline ends. The CDR3 sequence: CASSEKSRSYEQYF. CDR3 nucleotides: TGTGCCAGCAGTGAGAAGAGTCGCTCCTACGAGCAGTACTTC.

The chain couples TRBV3-1 (or the pseudogene TRBV3-2) to TRBJ1-6, with no clear D. Germline V lookup: CDR1 LGHDT, CDR2 YNNKEL (reference sequence). V lost 3 bases, J lost 10 bases, and 10 bases lay in between. The CDR3 is 13 residues long. The CDR3 here is CASSQGIASPLHF. DNA of the CDR3: TGTGCCAGCAGCCAGGGGATAGCGTCACCCCTCCACTTT.

V is TRBV2 and J is TRBJ2-2; 8 bases align to TRBD2. V gave up 6 bases and J gave up 1 base; unmatched junction bases: 10. Germline V gives CDR1 SNHLY, CDR2 FYNNEI. The CDR3 covers 17 residues. DNA of the CDR3: TGTGCCAGCAGGGAATTTGTAGCGGGGAGGAACACCGGGGAGCTGTTTTTT. Its translation is CASREFVAGRNTGELFF.

V is TRBV19 and J is TRBJ2-2; D is uncertain. This CDR3 comprises 13 residues. The germline V gene encodes CDR1 LNHDA and CDR2 SQIVND (reference sequence). The V and J ends lost 3 bases and 6 bases respectively, with 8 bases between them. The CDR3 sequence is CASSIMSAGELFF. The CDR3 nucleotides are TGTGCCAGTAGTATTATGAGCGCCGGGGAGCTGTTTTTT.

The V gene is TRBV27, the J gene TRBJ1-2, with TRBD1 matching 9 bases. Germline V CDR1 and CDR2: MNHEY, SMNVEV (reference sequence). J was trimmed by 4 bases and V by 4 bases; bases with no gene match: 7. The CDR3 is 15 residues long. As DNA, the CDR3 is TGTGCCAGCAGTTCCGGGACAGGGAGTTTCTATGGCTACACCTTC. This sequence encodes CASSSGTGSFYGYTF.

This clone occurred once. The chain couples TRBV14 to TRBJ1-5; weak D call: TRBD1 (5 bases). Germline-derived CDR1 and CDR2 are SGHDN and FVKESK. Trimming cost V 1 base and J 3 bases, with 10 bases left between them. This CDR3 is 15 amino acids long. The CDR3 sequence is CASSQGQGFNQPQHF. CDR3 DNA: TGTGCCAGCAGCCAAGGTCAGGGTTTCAATCAGCCCCAGCATTTT.

The chain employs TRBV2 and TRBJ2-1; 7 bases align to TRBD2. Per the germline V gene, CDR1 is SNHLY and CDR2 is FYNNEI. The CDR3 has 13 amino acids. J lost 0 bases, V lost 8 bases, and 1 base had no gene match. The CDR3 nucleotides are TGTGCCAGCGGGAGGGTCTCCTACAATGAGCAGTTCTTC. The encoded protein is CASGRVSYNEQFF.

Written as DNA, the CDR3 is TGTGCCAGCAGCTTAGGAGTTTGGGCTAGCGGGAGAGGCGATGAGCAGTTCTTC. Amino acids: CASSLGVWASGRGDEQFF. The V call is TRBV7-8, the J call TRBJ2-1; TRBD2 agrees at 10 bases. Germline trimming cut 1 base from V and 8 bases from J; bases unmatched to any gene: 14. CDR3 size: 18 residues. In germline, CDR1 is SGHVS, CDR2 FQNEAQ.

Concerning this clone: A far larger clone is only one base removed, so a read error is likely. The chain is built from TRBV7-2 and TRBJ1-1, with a tentative D call TRBD1 (5 bases). The CDR3 extends over 13 amino acids. Per the germline V gene, CDR1 is SGHTA and CDR2 is FQGNSA. The V gene lost 5 bases and the J gene lost 0 bases, with 7 bases spanning the gap. CDR3 sequence (DNA): TGTGCCAGCAGCCCGACAGTGAACACTGAAGCTTTCTTT. Its protein product is CASSPTVNTEAFF.

This clone was seen once. V usage is TRBV7-2 and J usage is TRBJ2-7, with D perhaps TRBD1 (6 bases). This CDR3 contains 14 residues. CDR1 is SGHTA and CDR2 is FQGNSA in the germline V gene. V lost 1 base and J 2 bases, leaving 9 bases between the germline ends. The CDR3 DNA reads as TGTGCCAGCAGCTTAGTGCAGGGGCCCTACGAGCAGTACTTC. Translation: CASSLVQGPYEQYF.

As DNA, the CDR3 is TGTGCCAGTCGTCGCAGGGATATCGACGAGCAGTACTTC. The encoded protein is CASRRRDIDEQYF. The chain employs TRBV19 and TRBJ2-7, with D tentatively TRBD1 (5 bases). Germline V gives CDR1 LNHDA, CDR2 SQIVND (reference sequence). The CDR3 is 13 residues long. V lost 8 bases and J 5 bases, leaving 16 bases between the germline ends.

Worth noting for this clone: The same CDR3 can be traced to other DNA sequences in this sample. J is TRBJ2-2 and V is TRBV30, with D maybe TRBD2 (6 bases). CDR3 length equals 14 residues. Germline CDR1 GTSNPN, CDR2 SVGIG (reference sequence). Trimming took 2 bases from V and 0 from J, leaving 7 bases between them. CDR3 nucleotides: TGTGCCTGGAGTCGGGGGTCGAACACCGGGGAGCTGTTTTTT. Translation: CAWSRGSNTGELFF.

The chain combines TRBV5-4 with TRBJ2-6; D gene unclear. Deletions cut 4 bases from V and 0 bases from J, with 11 bases between. The germline CDR1 and CDR2 sequences are SGHNT and YYREEE (reference sequence). The CDR3 runs 16 residues. The CDR3 sequence is CASSLRGRSGANVLTF. CDR3 in DNA: TGTGCCAGCAGCCTCCGAGGCCGCTCTGGGGCCAACGTCCTGACTTTC.

This clone was seen only once. This chain joins TRBV21-1 and TRBJ1-3. TRBV21-1 is described as a pseudogene. The CDR3 totals 16 residues. CDR3 sequence: CASSKGSGEKENTIYF. The CDR3 nucleotides are TGTGCCAGCAGCAAAGGTTCGGGGGAAAAGGAAAACACCATATATTTT.